This T cell receptor beta chain was recorded in a study of technical replicates of blood from a few donors. Method: immunoSEQ multiplex PCR; TCRdb's copy keeps in-frame clones and lacks some. Here the sample spans some 87,000 clones, about 97% being singletons. The V end was cut by 6 bases, the J end by 3 bases, with 13 bases between. This CDR3 comprises 14 residues. The germline CDR1 and CDR2 sequences are MNHEY and SVGAGI. The sequence was obtained from a human donor in good health. The chain carries TRBV6-5 and TRBJ2-3; tentative D call: TRBD1 (6 bases). The source material was T cells isolated from PBMCs. This CDR3 is CASRTPGQTDTQYF. DNA of the CDR3: TGTGCCAGCAGAACTCCCGGACAGACAGATACGCAGTATTTT.